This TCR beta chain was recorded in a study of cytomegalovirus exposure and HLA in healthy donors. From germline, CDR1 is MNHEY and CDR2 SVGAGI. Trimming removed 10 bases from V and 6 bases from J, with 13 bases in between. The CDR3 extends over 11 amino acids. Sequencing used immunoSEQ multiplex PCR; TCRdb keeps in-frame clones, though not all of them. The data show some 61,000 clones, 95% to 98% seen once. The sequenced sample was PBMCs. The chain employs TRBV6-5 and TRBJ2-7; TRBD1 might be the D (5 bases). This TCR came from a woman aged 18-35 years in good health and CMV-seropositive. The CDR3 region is CATDDSREQYF. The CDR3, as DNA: TGTGCCACCGATGACAGCCGCGAGCAGTACTTC.